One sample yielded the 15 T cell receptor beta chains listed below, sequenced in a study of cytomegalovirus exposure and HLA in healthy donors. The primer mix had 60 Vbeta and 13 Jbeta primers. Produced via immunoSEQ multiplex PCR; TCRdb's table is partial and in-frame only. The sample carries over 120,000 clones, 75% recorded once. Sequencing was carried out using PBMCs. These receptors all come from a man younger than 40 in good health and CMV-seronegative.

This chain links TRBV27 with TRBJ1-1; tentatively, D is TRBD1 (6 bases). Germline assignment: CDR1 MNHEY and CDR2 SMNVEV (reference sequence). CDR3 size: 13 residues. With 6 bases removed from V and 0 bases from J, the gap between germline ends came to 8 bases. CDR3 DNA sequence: TGTGCCAGCAGAGGACAGTTGAACACTGAAGCTTTCTTT. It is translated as CASRGQLNTEAFF.

The CDR3 DNA follows: TGTGCCAGCAGTTTACGACCGGACATGCTGAACACTGAAGCTTTCTTT. It translates to CASSLRPDMLNTEAFF. The chain joins TRBV27 to TRBJ1-1; the D gene is possibly TRBD1 (5 bases). CDR1 is MNHEY and CDR2 is SMNVEV in the germline V gene (reference sequence). The length of the CDR3 is 16 residues. Trimming pared 2 bases from V and 0 bases from J, leaving 13 bases between.

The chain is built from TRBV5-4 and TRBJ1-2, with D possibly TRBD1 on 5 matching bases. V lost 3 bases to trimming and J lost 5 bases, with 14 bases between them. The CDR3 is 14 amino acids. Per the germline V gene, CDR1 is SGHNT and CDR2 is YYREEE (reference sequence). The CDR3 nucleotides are TGTGCCAGCAGCTGGCCGACAGAGGATTATGGCTACACCTTC. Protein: CASSWPTEDYGYTF.

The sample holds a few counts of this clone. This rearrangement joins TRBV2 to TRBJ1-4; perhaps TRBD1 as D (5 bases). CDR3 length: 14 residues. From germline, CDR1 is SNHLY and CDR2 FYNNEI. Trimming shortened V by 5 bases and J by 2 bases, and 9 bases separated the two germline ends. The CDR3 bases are TGTGCCAGCAGTCCAGGGCGCACTAATGAAAAACTGTTTTTT. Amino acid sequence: CASSPGRTNEKLFF. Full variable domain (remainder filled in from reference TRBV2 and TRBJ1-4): EPEVTQTPSHQVTQMGQEVILRCVPISNHLYFYWYRQILGQKVEFLVSFYNNEISEKSEIFDDQFSVERPDGSNFTLKIRSTKLEDSAMYFCASSPGRTNEKLFFGSGTQLSVL.

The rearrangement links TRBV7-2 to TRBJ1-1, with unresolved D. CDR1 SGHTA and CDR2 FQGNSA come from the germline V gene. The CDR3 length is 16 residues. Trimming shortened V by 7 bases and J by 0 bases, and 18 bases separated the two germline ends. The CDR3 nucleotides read TGTGCCAGCACCGCAATGCCGGACGGGATGAACACTGAAGCTTTCTTT. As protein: CASTAMPDGMNTEAFF. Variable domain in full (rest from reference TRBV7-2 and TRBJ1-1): GAGVSQSPSNKVTEKGKDVELRCDPISGHTALYWYRQSLGQGLEFLIYFQGNSAPDKSGLPSDRFSAERTGGSVSTLTIQRTQQEDSAVYLCASTAMPDGMNTEAFFGQGTRLTVV.

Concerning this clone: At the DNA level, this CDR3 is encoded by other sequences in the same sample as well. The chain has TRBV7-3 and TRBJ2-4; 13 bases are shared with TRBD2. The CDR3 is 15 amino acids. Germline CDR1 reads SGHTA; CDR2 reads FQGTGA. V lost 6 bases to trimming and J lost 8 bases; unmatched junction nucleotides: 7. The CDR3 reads CASSSGLAGVDIQYF. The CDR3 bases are TGTGCCAGCAGTTCCGGACTAGCGGGGGTGGACATTCAGTACTTC.

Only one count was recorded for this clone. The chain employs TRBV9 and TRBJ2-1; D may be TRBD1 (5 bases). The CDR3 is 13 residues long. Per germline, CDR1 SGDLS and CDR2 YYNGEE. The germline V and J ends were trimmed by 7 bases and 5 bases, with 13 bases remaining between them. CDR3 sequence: CASGKGQHNEQFF. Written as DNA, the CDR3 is TGTGCCAGCGGGAAGGGGCAGCACAATGAGCAGTTCTTC. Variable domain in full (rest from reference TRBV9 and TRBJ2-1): DSGVTQTPKHLITATGQRVTLRCSPRSGDLSVYWYQQSLDQGLQFLIQYYNGEERAKGNILERFSAQQFPDLHSELNLSSLELGDSALYFCASGKGQHNEQFFGPGTRLTVL.

The CDR3 coding sequence is TGTGCCTGGAGTGTATCAGGGCGGAACATTCAGTACTTC. Amino acid sequence: CAWSVSGRNIQYF. The V and J genes are TRBV30 and TRBJ2-4, with a tentative D call TRBD1 (5 bases). The CDR3 runs to 13 residues. V was trimmed by 0 bases and J by 7 bases, leaving 10 bases between them. Germline V gene lookup returns CDR1 GTSNPN and CDR2 SVGIG (reference sequence).

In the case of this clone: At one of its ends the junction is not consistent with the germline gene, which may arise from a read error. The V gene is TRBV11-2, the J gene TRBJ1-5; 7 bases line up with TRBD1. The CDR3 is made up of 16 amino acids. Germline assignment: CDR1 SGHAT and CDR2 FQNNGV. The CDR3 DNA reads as TGTGCCAGCAGCAAAGGGGACAGCTTTACCAATCAGCCCCAGCGTTTT. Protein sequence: CASSKGDSFTNQPQRF.

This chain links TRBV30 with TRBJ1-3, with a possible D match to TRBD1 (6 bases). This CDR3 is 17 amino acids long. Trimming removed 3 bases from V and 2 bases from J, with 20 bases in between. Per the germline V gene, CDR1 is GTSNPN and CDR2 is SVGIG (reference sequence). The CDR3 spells CAWSRIYRVGAGNTIYF. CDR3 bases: TGTGCCTGGAGCCGAATCTACAGGGTAGGGGCTGGAAACACCATATATTTT.

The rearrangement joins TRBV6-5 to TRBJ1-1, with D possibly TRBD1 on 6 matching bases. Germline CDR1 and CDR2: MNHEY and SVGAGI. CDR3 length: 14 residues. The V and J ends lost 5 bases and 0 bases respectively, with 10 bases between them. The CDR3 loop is CASSGGVLNTEAFF. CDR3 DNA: TGTGCCAGCAGTGGGGGCGTCCTGAACACTGAAGCTTTCTTT.

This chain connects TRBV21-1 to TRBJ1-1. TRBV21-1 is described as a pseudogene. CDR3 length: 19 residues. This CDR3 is CASSKSRQPMRRGNTEAFF. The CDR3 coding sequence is TGTGCCAGCAGCAAAAGTAGACAGCCCATGCGGAGGGGGAACACTGAAGCTTTCTTT.

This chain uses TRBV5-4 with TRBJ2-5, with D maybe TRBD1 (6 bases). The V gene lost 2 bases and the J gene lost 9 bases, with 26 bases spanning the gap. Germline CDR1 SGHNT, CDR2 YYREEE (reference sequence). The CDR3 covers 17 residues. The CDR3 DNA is TGTGCCAGCAGCTTTTTATATCAGGGAGCCAGGGGCGGGCCCCAGTACTTC. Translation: CASSFLYQGARGGPQYF. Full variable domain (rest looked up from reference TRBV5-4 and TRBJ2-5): ETGVTQSPTHLIKTRGQQVTLRCSSQSGHNTVSWYQQALGQGPQFIFQYYREEENGRGNFPPRFSGLQFPNYSSELNVNALELDDSALYLCASSFLYQGARGGPQYFGPGTRLLVL.

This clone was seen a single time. The CDR3 reads CASKPPGSGANVLTF. DNA of the CDR3: TGTGCCAGCAAACCGCCAGGCTCTGGGGCCAACGTCCTGACTTTC. The V call is TRBV25-1, the J call TRBJ2-6; D unresolved. V shed 7 bases and J shed 0 bases, with 10 bases lying between them. Germline loops: CDR1 MGHDK, CDR2 SYGVNS. This CDR3 has 15 amino acids.

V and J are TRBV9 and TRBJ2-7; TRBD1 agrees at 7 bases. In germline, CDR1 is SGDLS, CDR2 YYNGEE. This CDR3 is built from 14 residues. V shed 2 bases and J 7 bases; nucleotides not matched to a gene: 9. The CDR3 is CASSVKTGQGEQYF. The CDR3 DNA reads TGTGCCAGCAGCGTCAAGACAGGGCAGGGAGAGCAGTACTTC. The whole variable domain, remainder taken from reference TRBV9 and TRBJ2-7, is DSGVTQTPKHLITATGQRVTLRCSPRSGDLSVYWYQQSLDQGLQFLIQYYNGEERAKGNILERFSAQQFPDLHSELNLSSLELGDSALYFCASSVKTGQGEQYFGPGTRLTVT.